The present T cell receptor beta chain was sequenced within a study of blood T cell repertoires in COVID-19. The CDR3 contains 15 residues. Germline values: CDR1 SGHDT, CDR2 YYEEEE. Trimming at V came to 4 bases and at J to 4 bases, leaving 8 bases not matched to a gene. In the source study's methods: Estimation of nucleated cell counts was performed using reference gene primer amplification. The repertoire was sequenced with immunoSEQ multiplex PCR; TCRdb's copy has only in-frame clones and lacks some. V and J calls and clone size are those listed in that table; D and trimming were worked out from the DNA. In the table there are a few hundred thousand clones, approximately 86% of which are singletons.

The receptor's source is a woman aged 70-85 years with active or convalescent COVID-19. Sequencing was done on a sample of peripheral blood. The rearrangement uses TRBV5-6 and TRBJ2-5, with 9 bases lining up with TRBD1. The DNA for the CDR3 is TGTGCCAGCAGCCCAGCCGGGACAGGGCTAGAGACCCAGTACTTC. It encodes CASSPAGTGLETQYF.